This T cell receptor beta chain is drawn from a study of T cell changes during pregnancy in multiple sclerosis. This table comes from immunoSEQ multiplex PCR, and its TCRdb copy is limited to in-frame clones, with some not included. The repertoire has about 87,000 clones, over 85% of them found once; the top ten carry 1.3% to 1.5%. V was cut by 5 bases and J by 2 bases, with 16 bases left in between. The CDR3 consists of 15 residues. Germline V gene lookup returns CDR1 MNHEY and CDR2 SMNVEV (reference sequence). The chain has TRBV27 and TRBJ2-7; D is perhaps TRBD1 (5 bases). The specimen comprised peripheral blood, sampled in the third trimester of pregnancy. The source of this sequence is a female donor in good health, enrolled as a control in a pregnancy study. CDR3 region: CASSPSGQGTYEQYF. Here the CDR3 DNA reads TGTGCCAGCAGTCCATCCGGGCAGGGCACCTACGAGCAGTACTTC.